This entry is about one T cell receptor (beta chain). What it binds is not known. The sample comes from a study of post-analysis software for immune sequencing data. The CDR3 contains 15 residues. Germline V CDR1 and CDR2: MDHEN, SYDVKM. Built from TCR beta cDNA, the libraries had unique molecular identifiers in them. TCRdb recomputed calls from the PCR reads with MiXCR, one row per CDR3 protein. Here the sample spans 400,000 to 500,000 distinct CDR3 sequences, approximately 42% being singletons. The study's findings and limits: The study found TRBV5-6, TRBV5-1 and TRBV20-1 among about five TRBV segments more frequent in patients than controls.

The V and J genes are TRBV28 and TRBJ2-5; 8 bases agree with TRBD1. The DNA end is more similar to TRBJ2-7, so the J call may be wrong. Sequencing was done on a sample of blood. The clonotype originates from a girl under 10 years old with multiple sclerosis. CDR3 sequence: CASSYGQGGIDEQYF. The CDR3 nucleotides read TGTGCCAGCAGTTACGGACAGGGTGGTATCGACGAGCAGTACTTC.